One and the same sample provided the 8 T cell receptor beta chains below, sequenced in a study of T-cell memory formation after mild COVID-19. TCRdb used MiXCR to reprocess the 5' RACE reads, holding one entry per CDR3 protein. This sample carries some 440,000 distinct CDR3 sequences, roughly 25% of them seen once, and the ten largest clones take around an eighth. Sequencing was done on a sample of PBMCs or a T cell subset sorted from them (not recorded which). These receptors were obtained from an adult woman who had mild COVID-19 (a few samples of this study predate the infection). Cell type and time point are not known.

The sample holds a few counts of this clonotype. This chain joins TRBV4-3 and TRBJ2-5; the match to TRBD2 covers 13 bases. The V and J ends lost 5 bases and 1 base, in that order; junction bases with no gene match: 10. Germline V gives CDR1 LGHNA, CDR2 YSLEER. The CDR3 totals 18 residues. CDR3: CASSSGLAGDVFQETQYF. In nucleotides, the CDR3 is TGCGCCAGCAGCTCCGGACTAGCGGGGGACGTATTCCAAGAGACCCAGTACTTC.

The sample holds one count of this clonotype. V and J are TRBV11-2 and TRBJ2-7; weak D call: TRBD2 (6 bases). V lost 5 bases, J lost 2 bases, and 13 bases lay in between. In germline, CDR1 is SGHAT, CDR2 FQNNGV. This CDR3 has 14 amino acids. The CDR3 DNA follows: TGTGCCAGCAGCGCATTAGCGGCTGCCTACGAGCAGTACTTC. Residues: CASSALAAAYEQYF.

This clonotype came up a few times. This sequence joins TRBV9 and TRBJ2-6; D ambiguous. The CDR3 loop spans 15 amino acids. Germline CDR1 is SGDLS and CDR2 is YYNGEE. Trimming removed 0 bases at V and 2 bases at J, with 6 bases between. Here the CDR3 DNA reads TGTGCCAGCAGCGTAGAAGGAGCTGGGGCCAACGTCCTGACTTTC. It codes for CASSVEGAGANVLTF.

The V and J genes are TRBV5-8 and TRBJ1-5; no clear D gene. The V gene lost 1 base and the J gene lost 9 bases, with 11 bases spanning the gap. The CDR3 totals 13 residues. Germline V gives CDR1 SGHTS, CDR2 YDEGEE. The CDR3 region has the DNA TGTGCCAGCAGCTTGTCCGCCTTCGGGCCCCAGCATTTT. This sequence encodes CASSLSAFGPQHF.

V is TRBV14 and J is TRBJ2-3; the D gene is possibly TRBD1 (6 bases). Trimming pared 2 bases from V and 0 bases from J, leaving 18 bases between. The CDR3 has 18 amino acids. Per germline, CDR1 SGHDN and CDR2 FVKESK. The chain's CDR3 is CASSQPQGTSRSTDTQYF. The CDR3 nucleotides read TGTGCCAGCAGCCAACCCCAGGGGACCTCCCGGAGCACAGATACGCAGTATTTT.

The sample holds a few counts of this clonotype. The rearrangement uses TRBV12-3 or TRBV12-4 and TRBJ1-6; D is undetermined. The V gene lost 1 base and the J gene lost 7 bases, with 8 bases spanning the gap. The CDR3 is 14 amino acids. Here the CDR3 DNA reads TGTGCCAGCAGTTTAGGGCACCGAAATTCACCCCTCCACTTT. Translated: CASSLGHRNSPLHF.

This clonotype has just a few counts. V gene TRBV7-9 combines with J gene TRBJ2-7; D unresolved. The CDR3 sequence is 15 residues long. Germline V gene data show CDR1 as SEHNR and CDR2 as FQNEAQ (reference sequence). V lost 3 bases to trimming and J lost 0 bases, with 12 bases between them. The CDR3 DNA is TGTGCCAGCAGCTTGGGTGGGTCTTTCTCCTACGAGCAGTACTTC. This encodes CASSLGGSFSYEQYF.

There are a few counts of this clonotype. This chain joins TRBV7-2 and TRBJ2-4; possible D gene TRBD1, 5 bases. Trimming cost V 4 bases and J 1 base, with 14 bases left between them. The CDR3 sequence is 16 residues long. Per the germline V gene, CDR1 is SGHTA and CDR2 is FQGNSA. The DNA for the CDR3 is TGTGCCAGCAGCTACCAAAGTCCAGGGGCCAAAAACATTCAGTACTTC. It yields the protein CASSYQSPGAKNIQYF.